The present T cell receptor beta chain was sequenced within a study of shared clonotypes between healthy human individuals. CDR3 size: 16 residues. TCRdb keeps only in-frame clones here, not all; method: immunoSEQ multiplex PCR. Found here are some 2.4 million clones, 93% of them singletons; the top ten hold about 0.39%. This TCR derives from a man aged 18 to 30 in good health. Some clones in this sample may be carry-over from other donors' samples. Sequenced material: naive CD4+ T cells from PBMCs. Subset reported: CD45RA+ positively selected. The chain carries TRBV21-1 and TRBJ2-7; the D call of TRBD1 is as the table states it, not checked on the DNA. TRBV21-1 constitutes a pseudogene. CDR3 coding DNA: TGTGCCAGCAGCTGCCGGACAGCCTCAGAGGGTTGGGAGCAGTACTTC. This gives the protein CASSCRTASEGWEQYF.